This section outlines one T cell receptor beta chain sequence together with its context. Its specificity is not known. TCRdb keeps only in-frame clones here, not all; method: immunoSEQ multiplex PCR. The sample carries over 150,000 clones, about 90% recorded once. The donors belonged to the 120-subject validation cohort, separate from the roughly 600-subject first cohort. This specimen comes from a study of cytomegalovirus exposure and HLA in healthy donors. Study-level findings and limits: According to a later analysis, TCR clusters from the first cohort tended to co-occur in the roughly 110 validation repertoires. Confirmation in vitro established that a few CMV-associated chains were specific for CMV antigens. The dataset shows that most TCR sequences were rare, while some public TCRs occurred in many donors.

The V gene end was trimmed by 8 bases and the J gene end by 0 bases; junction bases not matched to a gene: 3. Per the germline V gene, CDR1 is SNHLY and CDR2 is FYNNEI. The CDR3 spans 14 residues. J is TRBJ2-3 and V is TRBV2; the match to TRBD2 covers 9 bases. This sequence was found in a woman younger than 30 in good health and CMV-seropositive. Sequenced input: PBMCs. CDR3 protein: CASLLAGSTDTQYF. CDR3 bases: TGTGCCAGCCTTCTAGCGGGGAGCACAGATACGCAGTATTTT.